The rows below give T cell receptor beta chains drawn from one sample of a study of blood T cell repertoires in COVID-19. The table came from immunoSEQ multiplex PCR; TCRdb's copy has only in-frame clones and leaves some out. The data contain 75,000 to 100,000 clones, approximately 81% of them seen just once; the ten biggest clones take up about 4.4%. Specimen: peripheral blood. The receptors come from a man aged 55 to 69 with acute or convalescent COVID-19. CDR3s include the opening cysteine and the closing phenylalanine or tryptophan. D genes are given only for firm matches. Where a row states a size, it is once, few, many or the class of an expanded clone; other rows omit it.

j_gene	d_gene	abundance	v_gene	CDR3aa	CDR3nt
TRBJ2-1	NA	NA	TRBV28	CASSFYNEQFF	TGTGCCAGCAGCTTTTACAATGAGCAGTTCTTC
TRBJ2-1	TRBD2	NA	TRBV11-2	CASSLTSGANNEQFF	TGTGCCAGCAGCTTAACTAGCGGGGCGAACAATGAGCAGTTCTTC
TRBJ2-1	TRBD2	NA	TRBV10-2	CASIGGSRSYNEQFF	TGCGCCAGCATAGGCGGGAGCCGTTCCTACAATGAGCAGTTCTTC
TRBJ2-2	NA	NA	TRBV6-4	CANHTKTNTGELFF	TGTGCCAACCACACAAAAACCAACACCGGGGAGCTGTTTTTT
TRBJ1-1	NA	NA	TRBV9	CASSARGMDTEAFF	TGTGCCAGCAGCGCCAGGGGAATGGACACTGAAGCTTTCTTT
TRBJ1-2	TRBD1	NA	TRBV19	CASRTGQVNYGYTF	TGTGCCAGTAGGACGGGACAGGTTAACTATGGCTACACCTTC
TRBJ2-7	NA	NA	TRBV3-1/TRBV3-2	CASSQAFPRQAKTYEQYF	TGTGCCAGCAGCCAAGCCTTCCCCCGACAGGCGAAGACCTACGAGCAGTACTTC
TRBJ2-3	NA	NA	TRBV7-9	CASSSKSTDTQYF	TGTGCCAGCAGCTCAAAAAGCACAGATACGCAGTATTTT
TRBJ2-5	NA	NA	TRBV28	CASSPVRTWGETQYF	TGTGCCAGCAGCCCAGTCCGGACATGGGGAGAGACCCAGTACTTC
TRBJ2-3	NA	NA	TRBV19	CGTRARGLTDTQYF	TGTGGGACGAGGGCTAGAGGTCTGACAGATACGCAGTATTTT
TRBJ1-2	NA	NA	TRBV19	CASSIVTDGYTF	TGTGCCAGTAGTATAGTGACAGACGGCTACACCTTC
TRBJ1-2	NA	NA	TRBV15	CATSRDTLGYTF	TGTGCCACCAGCAGAGATACTTTAGGCTACACCTTC
TRBJ2-5	TRBD2	NA	TRBV5-4	CASSFFPLAGQETQYF	TGTGCCAGCAGCTTCTTTCCCCTAGCGGGGCAAGAGACCCAGTACTTC
TRBJ1-1	NA	NA	TRBV28	CASSLWRENTEAFF	TGTGCCAGCAGTTTATGGCGGGAGAACACTGAAGCTTTCTTT
TRBJ2-5	NA	NA	TRBV6-5	CASRKRREETQYF	TGTGCCAGCAGGAAACGCAGGGAAGAGACCCAGTACTTC
TRBJ1-1	TRBD1	NA	TRBV11-3	CASSRQGWRNAEAFF	TGTGCCAGCAGCCGACAGGGGTGGAGGAATGCTGAAGCTTTCTTT
TRBJ1-5	NA	NA	TRBV5-1	CASSLLGDQPQHF	TGCGCCAGCAGCTTGCTAGGGGATCAGCCCCAGCATTTT
TRBJ1-4	TRBD1	NA	TRBV6-2/TRBV6-3	CASRYSILGDSLLQEEKLFF	TGTGCCAGCAGGTACTCGATTTTAGGGGACAGTTTGCTTCAGGAAGAAAAACTGTTTTTT
TRBJ1-1	NA	NA	TRBV19	CASSTRTFTPTEAFF	TGTGCCAGTAGTACGCGGACATTCACACCCACTGAAGCTTTCTTT
TRBJ2-2	NA	NA	TRBV6-4	CASSDQVNTGELFF	TGTGCCAGCAGTGACCAGGTGAACACCGGGGAGCTGTTTTTT
TRBJ2-1	TRBD1	many	TRBV25-1	CASQRQGAGYNEQFF	TGTGCCAGCCAAAGACAGGGGGCTGGTTACAATGAGCAGTTCTTC
TRBJ1-2	TRBD1	NA	TRBV19	CASSKPGQGIYGYTF	TGTGCCAGTAGTAAGCCGGGACAGGGCATCTATGGCTACACCTTC
TRBJ1-1	TRBD1	NA	TRBV4-3	CASSGVRTTGDTEAFF	TGCGCCAGCAGCGGCGTCAGAACGACAGGGGATACTGAAGCTTTCTTT
TRBJ2-3	NA	few	TRBV9	CASSVAGSSNPSTDTQYF	TGTGCCAGCAGCGTAGCTGGGTCTAGCAATCCTAGCACAGATACGCAGTATTTT
TRBJ2-7	NA	NA	TRBV3-1/TRBV3-2	CASSLDSYSYEQYF	TGTGCCAGCAGTCTAGACAGCTACTCCTACGAGCAGTACTTC
TRBJ2-1	NA	NA	TRBV2	CASSPFDEQFF	TGTGCCAGCAGTCCCTTCGATGAGCAGTTCTTC
TRBJ2-1	NA	NA	TRBV30	CAYGHGSMIVDEQFF	TGTGCCTACGGACACGGGTCAATGATCGTCGATGAGCAGTTCTTC
TRBJ2-2	TRBD2	NA	TRBV20-1	CSASGGVAGADTGELFF	TGCAGTGCTAGTGGTGGGGTAGCGGGGGCGGACACCGGGGAGCTGTTTTTT
TRBJ2-7	TRBD2	NA	TRBV15	CATSSRTSGRTYEQYF	TGTGCCACCAGCAGTAGGACCAGCGGGAGAACCTACGAGCAGTACTTC
TRBJ2-5	NA	NA	TRBV29-1	CSVRYRVETQYF	TGCAGCGTTAGGTACAGGGTGGAGACCCAGTACTTC
TRBJ2-1	TRBD2	NA	TRBV10-3	CAITSGKDNEQFF	TGTGCCATCACCAGCGGGAAGGACAATGAGCAGTTCTTC
TRBJ2-7	TRBD2	NA	TRBV7-2	CASSFPTSGEPYEQYF	TGTGCCAGCAGCTTTCCTACTAGCGGGGAACCCTACGAGCAGTACTTC
TRBJ1-5	NA	NA	TRBV10-3	CAISEGAAGGNQPQHF	TGTGCCATCAGTGAGGGCGCAGCAGGGGGCAATCAGCCCCAGCATTTT
TRBJ2-3	NA	NA	TRBV19	CASSPLGGPLSTDTQYF	TGTGCCAGTAGTCCCCTCGGGGGGCCATTATCCACAGATACGCAGTATTTT
TRBJ1-6	NA	NA	TRBV14	CASSQVRSAPLHF	TGTGCCAGCAGCCAAGTGAGGTCGGCACCCCTCCACTTT